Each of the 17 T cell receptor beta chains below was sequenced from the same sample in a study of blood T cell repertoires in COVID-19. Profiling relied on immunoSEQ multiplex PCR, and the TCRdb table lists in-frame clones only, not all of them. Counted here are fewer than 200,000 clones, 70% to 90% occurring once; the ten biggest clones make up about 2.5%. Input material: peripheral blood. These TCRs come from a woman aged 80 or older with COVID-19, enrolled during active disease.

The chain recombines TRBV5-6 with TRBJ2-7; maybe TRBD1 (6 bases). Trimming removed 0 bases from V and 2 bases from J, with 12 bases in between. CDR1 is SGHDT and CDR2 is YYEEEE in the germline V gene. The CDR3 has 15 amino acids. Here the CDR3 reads CASSLAGDRTYEQYF. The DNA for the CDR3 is TGTGCCAGCAGCTTGGCCGGTGACAGGACCTACGAGCAGTACTTC.

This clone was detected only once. For the CDR3, the DNA is TGTGCCACCAGTGATGACAGATATGGCTACACCTTC. Its translation is CATSDDRYGYTF. The V call is TRBV24-1, the J call TRBJ1-2; the D gene is possibly TRBD1 (5 bases). Germline V gives CDR1 KGHDR, CDR2 SFDVKD. Trimming removed 3 bases at V and 5 bases at J, with 6 bases between. The CDR3 is 12 amino acids.

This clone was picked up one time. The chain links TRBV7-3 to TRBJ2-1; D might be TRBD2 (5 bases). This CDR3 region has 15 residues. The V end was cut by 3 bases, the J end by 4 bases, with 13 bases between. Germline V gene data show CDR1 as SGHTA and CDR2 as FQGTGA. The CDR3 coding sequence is TGTGCCAGCAGCTTTCGGGGTGTAGGATACAATGAGCAGTTCTTC. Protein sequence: CASSFRGVGYNEQFF.

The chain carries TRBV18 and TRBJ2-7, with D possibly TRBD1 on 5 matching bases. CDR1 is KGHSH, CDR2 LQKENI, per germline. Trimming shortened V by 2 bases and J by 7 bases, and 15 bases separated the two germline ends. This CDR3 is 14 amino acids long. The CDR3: CASSPGASSSEQYF. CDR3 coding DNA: TGTGCCAGCTCACCAGGGGCCAGTTCAAGTGAGCAGTACTTC.

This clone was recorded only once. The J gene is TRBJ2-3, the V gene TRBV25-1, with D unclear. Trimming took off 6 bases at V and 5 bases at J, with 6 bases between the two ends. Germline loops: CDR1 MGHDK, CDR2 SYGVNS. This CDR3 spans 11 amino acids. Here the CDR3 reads CASSEEDTQYF. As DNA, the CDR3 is TGTGCCAGCAGCGAGGAAGATACGCAGTATTTT.

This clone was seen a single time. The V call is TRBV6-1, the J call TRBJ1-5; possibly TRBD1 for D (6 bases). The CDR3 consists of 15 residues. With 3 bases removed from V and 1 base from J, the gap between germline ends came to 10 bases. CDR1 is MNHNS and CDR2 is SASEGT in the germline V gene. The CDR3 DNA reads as TGTGCCAGCAGTGAGGCCCAGGGGAGCAATCAGCCCCAGCATTTT. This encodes CASSEAQGSNQPQHF.

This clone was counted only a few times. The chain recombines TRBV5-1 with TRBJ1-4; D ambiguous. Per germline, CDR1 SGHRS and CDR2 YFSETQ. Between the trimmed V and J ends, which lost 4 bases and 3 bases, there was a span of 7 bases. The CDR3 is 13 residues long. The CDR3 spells CASSAGSNEKLFF. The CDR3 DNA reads TGCGCCAGCAGCGCAGGATCTAATGAAAAACTGTTTTTT.

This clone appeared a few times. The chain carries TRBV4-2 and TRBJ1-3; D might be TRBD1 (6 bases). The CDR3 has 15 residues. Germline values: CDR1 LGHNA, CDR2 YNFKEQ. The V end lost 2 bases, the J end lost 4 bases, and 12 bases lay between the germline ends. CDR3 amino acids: CASSQNRETGNTIYF. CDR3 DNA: TGTGCCAGCAGCCAAAACAGGGAAACGGGAAACACCATATATTTT.

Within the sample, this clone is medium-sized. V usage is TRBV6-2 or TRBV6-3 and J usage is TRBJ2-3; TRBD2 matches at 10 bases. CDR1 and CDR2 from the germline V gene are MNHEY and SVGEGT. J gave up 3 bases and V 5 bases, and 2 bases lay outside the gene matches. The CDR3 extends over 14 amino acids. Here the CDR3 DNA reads TGTGCCAGCAGTACGGGACTAGCGACAGATACGCAGTATTTT. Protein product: CASSTGLATDTQYF.

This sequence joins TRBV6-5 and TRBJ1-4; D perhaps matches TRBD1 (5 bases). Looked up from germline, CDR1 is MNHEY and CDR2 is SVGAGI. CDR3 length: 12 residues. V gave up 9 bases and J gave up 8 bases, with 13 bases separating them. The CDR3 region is CASQGGGEKLFF. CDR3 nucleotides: TGTGCCAGTCAGGGAGGTGGCGAAAAACTGTTTTTT.

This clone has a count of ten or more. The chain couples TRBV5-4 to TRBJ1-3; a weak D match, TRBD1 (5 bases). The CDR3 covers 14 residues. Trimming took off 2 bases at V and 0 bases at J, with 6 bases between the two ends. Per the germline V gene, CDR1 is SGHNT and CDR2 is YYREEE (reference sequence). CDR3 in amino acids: CASSFTGSGNTIYF. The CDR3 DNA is TGTGCCAGCAGCTTCACAGGCTCTGGAAACACCATATATTTT.

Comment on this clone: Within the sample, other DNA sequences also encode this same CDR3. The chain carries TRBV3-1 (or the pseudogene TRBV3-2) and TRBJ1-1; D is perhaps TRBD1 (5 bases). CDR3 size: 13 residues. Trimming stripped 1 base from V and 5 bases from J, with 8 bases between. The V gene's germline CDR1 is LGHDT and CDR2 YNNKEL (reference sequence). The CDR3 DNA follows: TGTGCCAGCAGCCAAGTGGGGGGAACTGAAGCTTTCTTT. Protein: CASSQVGGTEAFF.

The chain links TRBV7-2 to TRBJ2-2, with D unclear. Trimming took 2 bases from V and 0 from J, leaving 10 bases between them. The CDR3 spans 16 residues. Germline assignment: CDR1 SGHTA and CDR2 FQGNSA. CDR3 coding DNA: TGTGCCAGCAGCTTAATGCCGGTTGCGAACACCGGGGAGCTGTTTTTT. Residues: CASSLMPVANTGELFF.

This chain's CDR3 is CASSLKRNTEAFF. CDR3 nucleotides: TGTGCCAGCAGCCTGAAGAGGAACACTGAAGCTTTCTTT. The rearrangement links TRBV7-3 to TRBJ1-1, with D hard to call. This CDR3 is built from 13 residues. V lost 5 bases and J lost 1, with 8 bases in between. Germline loops: CDR1 SGHTA, CDR2 FQGTGA.

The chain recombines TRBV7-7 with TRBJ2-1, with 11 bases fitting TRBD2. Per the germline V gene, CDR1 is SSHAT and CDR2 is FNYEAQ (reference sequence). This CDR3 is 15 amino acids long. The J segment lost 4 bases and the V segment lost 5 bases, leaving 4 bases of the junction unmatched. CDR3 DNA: TGTGCCAGCAGCCCTAGCGGGAGGACGTACAATGAGCAGTTCTTC. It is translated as CASSPSGRTYNEQFF.

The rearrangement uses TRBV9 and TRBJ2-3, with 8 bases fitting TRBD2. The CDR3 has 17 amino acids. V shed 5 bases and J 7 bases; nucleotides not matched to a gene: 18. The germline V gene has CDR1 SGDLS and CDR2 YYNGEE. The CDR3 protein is CASSAQVGREDAYTQYF. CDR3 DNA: TGTGCCAGCAGTGCCCAAGTCGGGCGGGAGGACGCATATACGCAGTATTTT.

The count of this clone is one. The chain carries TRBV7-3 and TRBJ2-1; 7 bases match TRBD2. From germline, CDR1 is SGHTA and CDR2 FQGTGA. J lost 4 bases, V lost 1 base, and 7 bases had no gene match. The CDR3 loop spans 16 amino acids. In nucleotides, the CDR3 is TGTGCCAGCAGCTTAATGTCGGGAGGACTTTACAATGAGCAGTTCTTC. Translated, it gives CASSLMSGGLYNEQFF.